Below are 4 T cell receptor beta chains sequenced from a single sample in a study of T cells in Graves' hyperthyroidism and ophthalmopathy. TCR beta CDR3 region amplification was performed from RNA transcripts. Initially, a first-round RT-PCR of the TCR CDR3 employed the HTBI primer set. TCRdb analysed the multiplex PCR reads with MiXCR anew, one entry per CDR3 protein. The data contain about 350,000 distinct CDR3 sequences, 18% of them singletons. Material for sequencing was blood. Receptor source: a middle-aged woman with Graves' ophthalmopathy.

Regarding this clonotype: A read error may account for a junction end that differs from germline. The chain joins TRBV28 to TRBJ1-1; tentative D call: TRBD1 (5 bases). The CDR3 contains 13 residues. The germline gives CDR1 MDHEN, CDR2 SYDVKM. CDR3 nucleotides: TGTACCAGCGGCTCGAGGGGGAACACTGAAGCTTTCTTT. This gives the protein CTSGSRGNTEAFF.

This clonotype was counted many times. This rearrangement joins TRBV28 to TRBJ1-6; no reliable D call. The V end lost 6 bases, the J end lost 0 bases, and 9 bases lay between the germline ends. CDR1 MDHEN and CDR2 SYDVKM come from the germline V gene. The CDR3 runs 15 residues. The CDR3 here is CASRDTRSYNSPLHF. CDR3 nucleotides: TGTGCCAGCAGGGATACCCGCTCCTATAATTCACCCCTCCACTTT.

The rearrangement joins TRBV9 to TRBJ1-5; 11 bases line up with TRBD1. The CDR3 contains 15 residues. With V trimmed by 0 bases and J by 5 bases, 1 base remained unmatched. Germline CDR1 is SGDLS and CDR2 is YYNGEE. The CDR3 nucleotides are TGTGCCAGCAGCGTAGGGACAGGGGGCTATCAGCCCCAGCATTTT. This codes for CASSVGTGGYQPQHF.

This clonotype was seen at least ten times. The V and J genes are TRBV7-2 and TRBJ1-1, with unresolved D. The V end lost 5 bases, the J end lost 3 bases, and 10 bases lay between the germline ends. Germline V gene sequence: CDR1 SGHTA, CDR2 FQGNSA. The CDR3 is made up of 13 amino acids. CDR3: CASSGDTDTEAFF. DNA of the CDR3: TGTGCCAGCAGCGGAGATACTGACACTGAAGCTTTCTTT.